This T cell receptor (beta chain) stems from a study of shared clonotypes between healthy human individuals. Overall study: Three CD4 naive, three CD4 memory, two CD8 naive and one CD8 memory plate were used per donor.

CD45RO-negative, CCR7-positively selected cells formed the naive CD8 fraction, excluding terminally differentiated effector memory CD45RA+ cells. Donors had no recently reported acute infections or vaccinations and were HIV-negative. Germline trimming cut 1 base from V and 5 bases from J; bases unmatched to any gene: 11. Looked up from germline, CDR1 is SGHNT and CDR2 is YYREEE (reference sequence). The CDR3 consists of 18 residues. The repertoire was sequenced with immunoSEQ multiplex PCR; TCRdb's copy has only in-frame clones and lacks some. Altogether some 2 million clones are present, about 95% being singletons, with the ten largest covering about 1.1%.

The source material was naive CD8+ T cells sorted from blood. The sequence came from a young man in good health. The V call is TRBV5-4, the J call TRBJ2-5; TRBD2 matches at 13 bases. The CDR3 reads CASSLPGTSGVYGETQYF. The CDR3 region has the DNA TGTGCCAGCAGCTTGCCCGGGACTAGCGGGGTGTATGGGGAGACCCAGTACTTC.